This T cell receptor beta chain was recovered during a study of tumor-infiltrating lymphocytes in oesophageal squamous cell carcinoma. This clonotype appeared many times. TCRdb reprocessed the PCR reads with MiXCR, giving one entry per CDR3 protein. The table lists more than 10,000 distinct CDR3 sequences, approximately 48% of them singletons. CDR3 size: 16 residues. CDR1 and CDR2 (germline): MNHNY, SVGAGI (reference sequence). Trimming removed 0 bases at V and 2 bases at J, with 11 bases between. Source material: esophageal tumor tissue. The chain carries TRBV6-6 and TRBJ1-3, with unresolved D. The sequence was obtained from a female donor with esophageal squamous cell carcinoma. DNA of the CDR3: TGTGCCAGCAGTTACTCGTTACTAGGAACTGGAAACACCATATATTTT. Its translation: CASSYSLLGTGNTIYF.